This passage covers 6 T cell receptor beta chains from one sample sequenced in a study of identical twins. From the 5' RACE reads, TCRdb called clonotypes with MiXCR, one entry per CDR3 protein. The sample consists of around 100,000 distinct CDR3 sequences, 4.5% to 6.5% of them appearing once. The sequencing input was memory T cells sorted from blood. All receptors come from a woman aged 50 to 60 in good health.

The genes are TRBV28 and TRBJ2-4; 8 nucleotides align to TRBD1. V lost 5 bases, J lost 8 bases, and 8 bases stayed unmatched. From germline, CDR1 is MDHEN and CDR2 SYDVKM. The CDR3 is 14 amino acids. CDR3 loop: CASSPRTGTYIQYF. The DNA for the CDR3 is TGTGCCAGCAGTCCAAGGACAGGGACATACATTCAGTACTTC.

This chain joins TRBV7-6 and TRBJ2-7; unclear D gene. Germline V gene sequence: CDR1 SGHVS, CDR2 FNYEAQ. The CDR3 is 17 residues long. The CDR3 sequence is CTSSLCSFSRHTYEQYV. The CDR3 nucleotides read TGTACCAGCAGCTTATGTTCTTTCAGCAGACATACCTACGAGCAGTACGTC.

This clonotype was counted between two and nine times. This chain links TRBV25-1 with TRBJ2-1; no clear D. CDR3 length equals 10 residues. Deletions cut 8 bases from V and 8 bases from J, with 7 bases between. From germline, CDR1 is MGHDK and CDR2 SYGVNS. The CDR3 DNA is TGTGCCAGCGGGCACTATGAGCAGTTCTTC. Residues: CASGHYEQFF.

On this clonotype itself: This may be a read error, as it is one base from a much larger clone. The chain joins TRBV29-1 to TRBJ2-1, with 8 positions matching TRBD2. V shed 8 bases and J 9 bases; nucleotides not matched to a gene: 9. This CDR3 has 12 amino acids. Germline CDR1 SQVTM, CDR2 ANQGSEA. The CDR3 sequence is CSTQSTSGEQFF. The DNA of the CDR3 is TGCAGCACTCAGTCCACTAGCGGTGAGCAGTTCTTC.

This clonotype was found many times. The V and J genes are TRBV24-1 and TRBJ2-3; 13 nucleotides agree with TRBD2. Germline lookup yields CDR1 KGHDR and CDR2 SFDVKD. CDR3 length: 19 amino acids. J gave up 2 bases and V 4 bases, and 11 bases lay outside the gene matches. As DNA, the CDR3 is TGTGCCACCAGTGACTACTCCATCGGGACTAGCGGGATCACAGATACGCAGTATTTT. It is translated as CATSDYSIGTSGITDTQYF.

This clonotype was recorded at least ten times. The chain has TRBV6-6 and TRBJ1-5; perhaps TRBD1 as D (6 bases). Germline values: CDR1 MNHNY, CDR2 SVGAGI (reference sequence). V was clipped by 6 bases and J by 7 bases, with 22 bases between them. CDR3 length: 16 amino acids. CDR3: CASSPGLTGILQPQHF. The CDR3, as DNA: TGTGCCAGCAGCCCGGGATTAACAGGGATTCTACAGCCCCAGCATTTT.